The 25 T cell receptor beta chains listed next were all sequenced from one sample in a study of blood T cell repertoires in COVID-19. Sequenced by immunoSEQ multiplex PCR; TCRdb stores in-frame clones only, minus some. The sample lists about 72,000 clones, 88% occurring once. The sequenced sample consisted of peripheral blood. The receptors come from a man aged 50-60 years with acute or convalescent COVID-19.

The rearrangement uses TRBV25-1 and TRBJ1-2; 7 bases align to TRBD1. V trimming: 1 base; J trimming: 4 bases; junction bases outside the gene matches: 15. The CDR3 runs to 18 residues. Germline values: CDR1 MGHDK, CDR2 SYGVNS. The CDR3 bases are TGTGCCAGCAGTGAATCTGTTGAAAGGTGGGCAGGGGGCTATGGCTACACCTTC. Protein sequence: CASSESVERWAGGYGYTF.

The V call is TRBV7-8, the J call TRBJ2-5; D possibly corresponds to TRBD2 (7 bases). Deletions cut 6 bases from V and 2 bases from J, with 13 bases between. Germline V gene data show CDR1 as SGHVS and CDR2 as FQNEAQ. The CDR3 is 14 amino acids. The CDR3 sequence is CASSLQGGQETQYF. Here the CDR3 DNA reads TGTGCCAGCAGTCTACAGGGAGGGCAAGAGACCCAGTACTTC.

The chain has TRBV18 and TRBJ2-5, with a possible D match to TRBD2 (6 bases). Germline V lookup: CDR1 KGHSH, CDR2 LQKENI. Trimming removed 5 bases at V and 2 bases at J, with 21 bases between. The CDR3 spans 17 residues. The CDR3 DNA reads as TGTGCCAGCTCATTGAGACGTGCGGGGACCTTACAAGAGACCCAGTACTTC. As protein: CASSLRRAGTLQETQYF.

The chain employs TRBV7-6 and TRBJ2-5, with 7 bases fitting TRBD2. CDR3 length equals 17 residues. V trimming: 0 bases; J trimming: 5 bases; junction bases outside the gene matches: 12. Germline values: CDR1 SGHVS, CDR2 FNYEAQ. The CDR3 loop is CASSLAPAGMGGETQYF. The CDR3 nucleotides are TGTGCCAGCAGCTTAGCCCCAGCGGGGATGGGAGGGGAGACCCAGTACTTC.

The chain employs TRBV11-2 and TRBJ2-1, with a tentative D call TRBD2 (6 bases). The V gene's germline CDR1 is SGHAT and CDR2 FQNNGV. The CDR3 covers 13 residues. Trimming removed 8 bases from V and 6 bases from J, with 14 bases in between. CDR3 region: CASGRDSSNEQFF. CDR3 bases: TGTGCCAGCGGCCGGGACTCTTCCAATGAGCAGTTCTTC.

The V call is TRBV12-5, the J call TRBJ2-1, with 11 nucleotides matching TRBD1. J gave up 4 bases and V 7 bases, and 3 bases lay outside the gene matches. From germline, CDR1 is LGHNT and CDR2 FRNRAP. The CDR3 has 14 amino acids. DNA of the CDR3: TGTGCTAGTGCCGGGACAGGGGGTTACAATGAGCAGTTCTTC. The encoded protein is CASAGTGGYNEQFF. The variable domain in full, with the rest retrieved from reference TRBV12-5 and TRBJ2-1, is DARVTQTPRHKVTEMGQEVTMRCQPILGHNTVFWYRQTMMQGLELLAYFRNRAPLDDSGMPKDRFSAEMPDATLATLKIQPSEPRDSAVYFCASAGTGGYNEQFFGPGTRLTVL.

The CDR3 sequence: CASSVGGGFKETQYF. The DNA of the CDR3 is TGTGCCAGCAGCGTAGGCGGGGGCTTCAAAGAGACCCAGTACTTC. The J gene is TRBJ2-5, the V gene TRBV9, with D tentatively TRBD2 (7 bases). V was cut by 0 bases and J by 3 bases, with 12 bases left in between. CDR1 and CDR2 (germline): SGDLS, YYNGEE. This CDR3 contains 15 residues.

This clone was detected only a few times. This chain joins TRBV11-2 and TRBJ1-1, with 11 bases matching TRBD1. CDR3 length equals 15 residues. Looked up from germline, CDR1 is SGHAT and CDR2 is FQNNGV. J lost 11 bases, V lost 5 bases, and 13 bases had no gene match. The CDR3 sequence: CASSLKLGQGEGAFF. The CDR3 DNA follows: TGTGCCAGCAGCCTGAAGTTGGGACAGGGGGAAGGGGCTTTCTTT.

The chain combines TRBV7-2 with TRBJ2-7; D might be TRBD1 (5 bases). CDR1 SGHTA and CDR2 FQGNSA come from the germline V gene. Trimming cost V 5 bases and J 2 bases, with 10 bases left between them. The CDR3 sequence is 13 residues long. DNA for the CDR3: TGTGCCAGCAGCACATACAGGACCTACGAGCAGTACTTC. This sequence encodes CASSTYRTYEQYF.

This clone has more than one count but fewer than ten. The chain links TRBV30 to TRBJ1-5; 8 nucleotides match TRBD1. The germline V gene encodes CDR1 GTSNPN and CDR2 SVGIG (reference sequence). CDR3 size: 15 residues. V gave up 2 bases and J gave up 3 bases; unmatched junction bases: 6. CDR3 nucleotide sequence: TGTGCCTGGAGTTCCAGGGGGCTATACAATCAGCCCCAGCATTTT. Protein product: CAWSSRGLYNQPQHF.

This chain connects TRBV7-8 to TRBJ2-1, with 11 bases matching TRBD1. The CDR3 contains 14 residues. In germline, CDR1 is SGHVS, CDR2 FQNEAQ. The J segment lost 7 bases and the V segment lost 6 bases, leaving 5 bases of the junction unmatched. The CDR3 here is CASRTGQGANEQFF. The CDR3 DNA sequence: TGTGCCAGCAGAACAGGACAGGGGGCGAATGAGCAGTTCTTC.

This rearrangement joins TRBV10-3 to TRBJ2-5; maybe TRBD2 (5 bases). The CDR3 length is 13 residues. Germline V gene data show CDR1 as ENHRY and CDR2 as SYGVKD. Trimming shortened V by 6 bases and J by 3 bases, and 11 bases separated the two germline ends. The CDR3 loop reads CAIRGREKETQYF. DNA of the CDR3: TGTGCCATCAGAGGCCGGGAAAAAGAGACCCAGTACTTC.

V is TRBV25-1 and J is TRBJ2-5; 10 nucleotides line up with TRBD2. Trimming cost V 2 bases and J 1 base; bases outside gene matches: 10. The CDR3 sequence is 18 residues long. Germline assignment: CDR1 MGHDK and CDR2 SYGVNS. CDR3 nucleotide sequence: TGTGCCAGCAGTGAACCTCGGCCTAGCGGGGGATTCCAAGAGACCCAGTACTTC. Translating gives CASSEPRPSGGFQETQYF.

V and J are TRBV6-1 and TRBJ2-1; D is perhaps TRBD1 (6 bases). Germline V CDR1 and CDR2: MNHNS, SASEGT. The CDR3 has 15 residues. The V and J ends lost 3 bases and 4 bases respectively, with 13 bases between them. CDR3 in amino acids: CASSDRGFGYNEQFF. The DNA of the CDR3 is TGTGCCAGCAGTGACAGGGGATTCGGGTACAATGAGCAGTTCTTC.

V and J are TRBV29-1 and TRBJ2-3; D is uncertain. The germline V gene encodes CDR1 SQVTM and CDR2 ANQGSEA. The CDR3 runs to 11 residues. V was trimmed by 7 bases and J by 2 bases, leaving 7 bases between them. CDR3 loop: CSAYYTDTQYF. The CDR3 bases are TGCAGCGCCTATTACACAGATACGCAGTATTTT.

The chain carries TRBV9 and TRBJ2-5; 7 nucleotides match TRBD2. The trim removed 3 bases at V and 5 bases at J, leaving 7 bases unmatched. Germline CDR1 is SGDLS and CDR2 is YYNGEE. The CDR3 covers 14 residues. Written as DNA, the CDR3 is TGTGCCAGCAGCGCGAGCGGGACCCGGGAGACCCAGTACTTC. Protein product: CASSASGTRETQYF.

The genes are TRBV30 and TRBJ2-2, with D hard to call. The CDR3 runs 14 residues. The V gene's germline CDR1 is GTSNPN and CDR2 SVGIG (reference sequence). V was cut by 0 bases and J by 2 bases, with 7 bases left in between. CDR3: CAWSVYLNTGELFF. The CDR3 DNA sequence: TGTGCCTGGAGTGTTTACCTAAACACCGGGGAGCTGTTTTTT.

There are a few counts of this clone. The chain uses TRBV7-9 and TRBJ1-2, with 10 positions matching TRBD1. Germline V gene data show CDR1 as SEHNR and CDR2 as FQNEAQ (reference sequence). The CDR3 extends over 15 amino acids. Losses at the gene ends were 5 bases for V and 8 bases for J; bases not matched to a gene: 11. In nucleotides, the CDR3 is TGTGCCAGCAGCCCACCGGGACAGGGGTTAGGGGGCTACACCTTC. As protein: CASSPPGQGLGGYTF.

The CDR3 region is CASSQGDRLSTDTQYF. The CDR3 DNA sequence: TGTGCCAGCAGCCAAGGGGACAGGCTTAGCACAGATACGCAGTATTTT. V gene TRBV3-1 (or the pseudogene TRBV3-2) combines with J gene TRBJ2-3; TRBD1 matches 8 bases. Per germline, CDR1 LGHDT and CDR2 YNNKEL (reference sequence). Trimming removed 1 base from V and 0 bases from J; junction bases left unmatched: 3. CDR3 size: 16 residues.

The gene calls are TRBV19 and TRBJ1-1; D is unresolved. Trimming cost V 7 bases and J 1 base, with 7 bases left between them. CDR3 length: 12 residues. Germline values: CDR1 LNHDA, CDR2 SQIVND (reference sequence). CDR3 region: CASKYRNTEAFF. The DNA of the CDR3 is TGTGCCAGTAAGTATAGGAACACTGAAGCTTTCTTT.

This clone showed up many times. The rearrangement joins TRBV7-9 to TRBJ1-1, with 8 bases identical to TRBD1. Germline CDR1 reads SEHNR; CDR2 reads FQNEAQ (reference sequence). This CDR3 has 14 residues. The J segment lost 5 bases and the V segment lost 2 bases, leaving 4 bases of the junction unmatched. CDR3 nucleotide sequence: TGTGCCAGCAGCTTATTTGGGACAGGAACTGAAGCTTTCTTT. Translated: CASSLFGTGTEAFF.

The V call is TRBV6-5, the J call TRBJ1-1, with 7 nucleotides matching TRBD1. The CDR3 sequence is 15 residues long. V was pared by 6 bases and J by 6 bases, with 13 bases of the junction left unmatched. From germline, CDR1 is MNHEY and CDR2 SVGAGI. CDR3 DNA: TGTGCCAGCAGCCTCTCAGGGGCCAGGGGGGCTGAAGCTTTCTTT. It specifies CASSLSGARGAEAFF.

This chain connects TRBV5-1 to TRBJ1-3, with a tentative D call TRBD1 (5 bases). CDR3 length equals 15 residues. V lost 5 bases and J 3 bases, leaving 15 bases between the germline ends. CDR1 is SGHRS and CDR2 is YFSETQ in the germline V gene. The CDR3 loop reads CASSTGGVFGNTIYF. CDR3 sequence (DNA): TGCGCCAGCAGTACTGGAGGGGTCTTTGGAAACACCATATATTTT.

The rearrangement joins TRBV6-5 to TRBJ1-5, with a weak D call TRBD1 (5 bases). The germline V and J ends were trimmed by 4 bases and 1 base, with 11 bases remaining between them. Germline V gives CDR1 MNHEY, CDR2 SVGAGI. There are 15 residues in the CDR3. The CDR3 loop reads CASSLGAPSNQPQHF. The CDR3 bases are TGTGCCAGCAGTTTAGGGGCGCCGAGCAATCAGCCCCAGCATTTT.

The gene calls are TRBV2 and TRBJ1-6; D uncertain. Trimming took 3 bases from V and 10 from J, leaving 7 bases between them. CDR3 length equals 12 residues. Per the germline V gene, CDR1 is SNHLY and CDR2 is FYNNEI. CDR3 sequence reads: CASSESGSPLHF. The DNA for the CDR3 is TGTGCCAGCAGTGAGTCGGGGTCACCCCTCCACTTT.